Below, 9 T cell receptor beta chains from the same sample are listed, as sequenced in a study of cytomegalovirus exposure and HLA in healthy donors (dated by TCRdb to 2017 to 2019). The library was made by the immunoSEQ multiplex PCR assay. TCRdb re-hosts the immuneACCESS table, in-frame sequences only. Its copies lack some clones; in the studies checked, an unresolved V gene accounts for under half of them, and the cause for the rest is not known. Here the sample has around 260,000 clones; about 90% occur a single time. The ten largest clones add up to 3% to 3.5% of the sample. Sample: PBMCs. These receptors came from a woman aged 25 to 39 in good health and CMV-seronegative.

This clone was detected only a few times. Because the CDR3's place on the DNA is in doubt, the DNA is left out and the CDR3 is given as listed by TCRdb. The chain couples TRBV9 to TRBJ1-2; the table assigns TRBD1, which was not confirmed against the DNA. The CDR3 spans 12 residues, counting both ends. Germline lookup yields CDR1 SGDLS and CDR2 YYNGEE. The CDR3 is CASSVGQGIHTF.

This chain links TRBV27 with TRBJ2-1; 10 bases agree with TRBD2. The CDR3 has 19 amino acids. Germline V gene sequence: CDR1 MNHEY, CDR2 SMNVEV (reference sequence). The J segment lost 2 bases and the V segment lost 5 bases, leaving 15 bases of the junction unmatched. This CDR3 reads CASSPILAGIATPYNEQFF. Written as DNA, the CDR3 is TGTGCCAGCAGTCCCATACTAGCGGGAATAGCCACCCCCTACAATGAGCAGTTCTTC.

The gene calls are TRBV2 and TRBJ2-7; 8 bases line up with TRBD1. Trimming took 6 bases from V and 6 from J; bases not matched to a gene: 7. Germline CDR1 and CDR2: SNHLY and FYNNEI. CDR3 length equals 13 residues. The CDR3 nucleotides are TGTGCCAGCAGAGGGACAGGTGCAACCGAGCAGTACTTC. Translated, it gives CASRGTGATEQYF.

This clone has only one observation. CDR3 protein: CASSPETGGGSTNYGYTF. In DNA, the CDR3 is TGCGCCAGCAGCCCCGAGACAGGGGGTGGCTCTACTAACTATGGCTACACCTTC. The V and J genes are TRBV4-3 and TRBJ1-2, with 9 bases matching TRBD1. With 4 bases clipped from V and 0 bases from J, the junction kept 12 bases outside the gene matches. Germline V lookup: CDR1 LGHNA, CDR2 YSLEER. The CDR3 has 18 amino acids.

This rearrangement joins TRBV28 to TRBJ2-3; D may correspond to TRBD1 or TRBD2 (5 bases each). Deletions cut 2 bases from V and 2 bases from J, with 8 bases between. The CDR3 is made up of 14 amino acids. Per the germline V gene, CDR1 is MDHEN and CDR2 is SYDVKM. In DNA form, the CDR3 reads TGTGCCAGCAGTTTAGGTGGGACCACAGATACGCAGTATTTT. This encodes CASSLGGTTDTQYF.

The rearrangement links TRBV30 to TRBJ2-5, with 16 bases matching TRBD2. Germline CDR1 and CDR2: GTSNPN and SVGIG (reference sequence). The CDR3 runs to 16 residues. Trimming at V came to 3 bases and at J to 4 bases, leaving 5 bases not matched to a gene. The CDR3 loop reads CAWRLGTSGRGETQYF. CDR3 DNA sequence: TGTGCCTGGAGGCTAGGGACTAGCGGGAGGGGAGAGACCCAGTACTTC.

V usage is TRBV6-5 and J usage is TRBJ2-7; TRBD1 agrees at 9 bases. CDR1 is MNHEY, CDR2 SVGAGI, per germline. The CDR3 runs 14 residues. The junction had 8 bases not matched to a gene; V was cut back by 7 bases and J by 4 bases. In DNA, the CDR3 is TGTGCCAGCATGGAGGGGACAGGGTTATACGAGCAGTACTTC. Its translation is CASMEGTGLYEQYF.

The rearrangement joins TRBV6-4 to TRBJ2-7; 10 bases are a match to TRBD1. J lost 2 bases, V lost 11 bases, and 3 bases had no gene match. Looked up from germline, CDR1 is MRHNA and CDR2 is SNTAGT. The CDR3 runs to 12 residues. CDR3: CAGDRGAYEQYF. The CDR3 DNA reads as TGTGCCGGGGACAGGGGAGCCTACGAGCAGTACTTC.

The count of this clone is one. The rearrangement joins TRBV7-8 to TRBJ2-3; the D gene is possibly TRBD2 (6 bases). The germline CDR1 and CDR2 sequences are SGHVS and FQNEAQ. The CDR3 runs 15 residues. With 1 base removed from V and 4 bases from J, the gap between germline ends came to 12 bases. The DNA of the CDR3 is TGTGCCAGCAGCTTAGATTTGGGGGGAGCAGATACGCAGTATTTT. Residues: CASSLDLGGADTQYF.